This T cell receptor (beta chain) was sequenced in a study of blood T cell repertoires in COVID-19. Study context: Samples came from the United States, Italy and Spain, spanning acute and convalescent COVID-19. PBMCs, B-cell-depleted T cells, or T cells were the source of the cDNA or gDNA that made up the material.

Per the germline V gene, CDR1 is SGDLS and CDR2 is YYNGEE. J lost 5 bases, V lost 3 bases, and 11 bases had no gene match. The CDR3 length is 16 residues. Of note for this clone: The sample holds other DNA sequences that translate to the same CDR3.

In the original analysis: Cell counts per sample came from amplifying reference gene primers. TCRdb's copy holds only in-frame clones and misses some; the assay was immunoSEQ multiplex PCR. The DNA was the basis for D and trimming; V, J and clone size are from that table. Counted here are about 110,000 clones, 84% occurring once; the ten biggest clones make up 6.6%. This sequence joins TRBV9 and TRBJ2-7; 10 bases are a match to TRBD1. This clonotype was obtained from a woman aged 50 to 60 with acute or convalescent COVID-19. The sequenced sample consisted of peripheral blood. CDR3 in amino acids: CASSGERTGGLDEQYF. CDR3 nucleotides: TGTGCCAGCAGCGGGGAGAGGACAGGGGGTTTGGACGAGCAGTACTTC.